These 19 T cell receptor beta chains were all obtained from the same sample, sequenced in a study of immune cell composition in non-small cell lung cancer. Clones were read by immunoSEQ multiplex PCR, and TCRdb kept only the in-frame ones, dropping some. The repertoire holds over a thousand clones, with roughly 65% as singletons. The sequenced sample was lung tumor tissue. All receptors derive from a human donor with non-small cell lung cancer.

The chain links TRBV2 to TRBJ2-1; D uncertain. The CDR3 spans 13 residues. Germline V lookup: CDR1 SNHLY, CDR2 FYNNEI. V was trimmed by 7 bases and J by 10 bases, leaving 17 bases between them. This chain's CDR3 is CASKGVQKVEQFF. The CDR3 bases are TGTGCCAGCAAAGGAGTCCAAAAGGTCGAGCAGTTCTTC.

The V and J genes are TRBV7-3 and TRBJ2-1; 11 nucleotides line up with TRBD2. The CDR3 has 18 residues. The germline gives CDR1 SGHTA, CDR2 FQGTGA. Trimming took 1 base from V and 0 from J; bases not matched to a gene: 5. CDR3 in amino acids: CASSLISGGASSYNEQFF. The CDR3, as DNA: TGTGCCAGCAGCTTAATTAGCGGGGGGGCCAGCTCCTACAATGAGCAGTTCTTC.

The DNA of the CDR3 is TGTGCCATCAGTAAAGGAACTACCGACTCCTACGAGCAGTACTTC. It codes for CAISKGTTDSYEQYF. This sequence joins TRBV10-3 and TRBJ2-7; D call uncertain. Trimming shortened V by 5 bases and J by 0 bases, and 14 bases separated the two germline ends. Germline lookup yields CDR1 ENHRY and CDR2 SYGVKD. CDR3 size: 15 residues.

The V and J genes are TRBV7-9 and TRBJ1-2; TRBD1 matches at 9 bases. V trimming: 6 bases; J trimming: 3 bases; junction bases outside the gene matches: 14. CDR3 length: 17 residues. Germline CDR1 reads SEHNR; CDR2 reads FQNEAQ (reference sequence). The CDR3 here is CASSSPGTGMLHYGYTF. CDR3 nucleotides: TGTGCCAGCAGTTCCCCCGGGACAGGGATGCTCCACTATGGCTACACCTTC.

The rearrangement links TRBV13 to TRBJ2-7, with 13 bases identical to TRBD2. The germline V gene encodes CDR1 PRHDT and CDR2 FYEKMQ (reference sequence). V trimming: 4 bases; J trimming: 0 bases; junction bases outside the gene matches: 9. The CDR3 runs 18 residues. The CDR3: CASSSSGLAGRYSYEQYF. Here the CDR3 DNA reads TGTGCCAGCAGCTCCTCGGGACTAGCGGGACGGTACTCCTACGAGCAGTACTTC.

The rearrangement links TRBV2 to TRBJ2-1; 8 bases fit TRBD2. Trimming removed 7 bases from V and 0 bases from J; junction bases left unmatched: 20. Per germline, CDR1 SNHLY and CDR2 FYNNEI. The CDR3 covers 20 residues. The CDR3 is CASNPTTGSGAPSSYNEQFF. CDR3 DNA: TGTGCCAGCAACCCGACTACTGGTAGCGGGGCCCCGAGCTCCTACAATGAGCAGTTCTTC.

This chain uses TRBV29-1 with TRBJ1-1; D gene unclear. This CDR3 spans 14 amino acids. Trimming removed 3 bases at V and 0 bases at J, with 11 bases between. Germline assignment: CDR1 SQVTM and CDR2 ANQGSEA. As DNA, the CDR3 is TGCAGCGTTGACCGAGCGGTCGTGAACACTGAAGCTTTCTTT. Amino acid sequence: CSVDRAVVNTEAFF. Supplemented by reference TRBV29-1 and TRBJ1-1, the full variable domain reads SAVISQKPSRDICQRGTSLTIQCQVDSQVTMMFWYRQQPGQSLTLIATANQGSEATYESGFVIDKFPISRPNLTFSTLTVSNMSPEDSSIYLCSVDRAVVNTEAFFGQGTRLTVV.

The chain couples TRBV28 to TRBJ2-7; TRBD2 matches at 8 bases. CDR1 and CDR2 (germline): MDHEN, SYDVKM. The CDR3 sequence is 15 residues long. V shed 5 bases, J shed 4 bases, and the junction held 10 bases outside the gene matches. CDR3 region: CASSTPGGRVYEQYF. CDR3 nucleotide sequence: TGTGCCAGCAGTACCCCGGGGGGGCGCGTTTACGAGCAGTACTTC.

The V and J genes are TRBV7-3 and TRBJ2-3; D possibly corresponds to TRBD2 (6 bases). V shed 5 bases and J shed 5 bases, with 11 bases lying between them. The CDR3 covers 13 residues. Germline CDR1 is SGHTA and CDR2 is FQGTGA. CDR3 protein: CASSILGGDTQYF. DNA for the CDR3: TGTGCCAGCAGCATTTTGGGGGGAGATACGCAGTATTTT. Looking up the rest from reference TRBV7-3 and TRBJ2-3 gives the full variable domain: GAGVSQTPSNKVTEKGKYVELRCDPISGHTALYWYRQSLGQGPEFLIYFQGTGAADDSGLPNDRFFAVRPEGSVSTLKIQRTERGDSAVYLCASSILGGDTQYFGPGTRLTVL.

The DNA of the CDR3 is TGCGCCAGCAGCTTGGACCAGGTGGTGAATGAGCAGTTCTTC. Translating gives CASSLDQVVNEQFF. V is TRBV5-1 and J is TRBJ2-1; D remains ambiguous. The CDR3 is 14 residues long. Trimming took 0 bases from V and 7 from J, leaving 11 bases between them. Looked up from germline, CDR1 is SGHRS and CDR2 is YFSETQ. Full variable domain (rest looked up from reference TRBV5-1 and TRBJ2-1): KAGVTQTPRYLIKTRGQQVTLSCSPISGHRSVSWYQQTPGQGLQFLFEYFSETQRNKGNFPGRFSGRQFSNSRSEMNVSTLELGDSALYLCASSLDQVVNEQFFGPGTRLTVL.

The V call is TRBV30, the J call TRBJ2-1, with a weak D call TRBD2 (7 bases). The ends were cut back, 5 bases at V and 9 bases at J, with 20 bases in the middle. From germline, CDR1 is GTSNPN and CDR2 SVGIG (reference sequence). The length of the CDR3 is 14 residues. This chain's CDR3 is CAWVRGGNHFEQFF. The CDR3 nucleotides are TGTGCCTGGGTGAGGGGGGGCAATCATTTTGAGCAGTTCTTC.

This CDR3 reads CASTQNSPLHF. The CDR3 region has the DNA TGTGCCAGCACCCAAAATTCACCCCTCCACTTT. The chain links TRBV6-6 to TRBJ1-6; D is uncertain. The germline V and J ends were trimmed by 7 bases and 7 bases, with 5 bases remaining between them. This CDR3 is 11 amino acids long. CDR1 and CDR2 from the germline V gene are MNHNY and SVGAGI (reference sequence).

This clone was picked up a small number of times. CDR3 in DNA: TGTGCCAGCAGTTACTCGACAGGGGGCGCGGGGGAGCAGTACTTC. It is translated as CASSYSTGGAGEQYF. The genes are TRBV6-5 and TRBJ2-7, with 10 bases lining up with TRBD1. Trimming at V came to 0 bases and at J to 7 bases, leaving 6 bases not matched to a gene. The V gene's germline CDR1 is MNHEY and CDR2 SVGAGI. The CDR3 extends over 15 amino acids.

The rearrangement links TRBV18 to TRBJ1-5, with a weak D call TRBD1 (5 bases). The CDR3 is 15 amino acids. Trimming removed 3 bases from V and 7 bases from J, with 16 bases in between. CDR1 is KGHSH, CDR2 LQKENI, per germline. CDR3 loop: CASSPVQGYKQPQHF. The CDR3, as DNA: TGTGCCAGCTCACCTGTGCAGGGCTATAAACAGCCCCAGCATTTT.

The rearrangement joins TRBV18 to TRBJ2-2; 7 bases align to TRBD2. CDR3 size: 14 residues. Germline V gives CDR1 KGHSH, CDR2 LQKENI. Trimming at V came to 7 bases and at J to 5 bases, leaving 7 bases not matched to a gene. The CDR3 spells CASFGSGDTGELFF. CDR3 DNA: TGTGCCAGCTTCGGGAGCGGGGATACCGGGGAGCTGTTTTTT.

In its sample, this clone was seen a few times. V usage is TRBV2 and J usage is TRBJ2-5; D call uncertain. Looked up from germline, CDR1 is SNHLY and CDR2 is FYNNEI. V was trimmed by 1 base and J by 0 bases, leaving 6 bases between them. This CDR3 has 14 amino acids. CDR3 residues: CASSEVRYQETQYF. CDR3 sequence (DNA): TGTGCCAGCAGTGAAGTTCGTTACCAAGAGACCCAGTACTTC.

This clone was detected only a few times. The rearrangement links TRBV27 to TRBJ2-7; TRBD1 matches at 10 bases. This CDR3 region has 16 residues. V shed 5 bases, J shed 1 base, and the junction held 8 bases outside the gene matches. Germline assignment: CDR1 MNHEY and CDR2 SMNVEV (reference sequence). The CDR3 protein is CASSTLTGGLSYEQYF. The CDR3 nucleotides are TGTGCCAGCAGTACCCTGACAGGGGGCCTTTCCTACGAGCAGTACTTC.

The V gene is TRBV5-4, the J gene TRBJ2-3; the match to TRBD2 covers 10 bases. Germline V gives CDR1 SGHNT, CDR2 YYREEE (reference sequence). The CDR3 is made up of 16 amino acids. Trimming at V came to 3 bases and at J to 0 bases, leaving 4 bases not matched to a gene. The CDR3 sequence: CASSSKTSGSTDTQYF. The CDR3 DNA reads TGTGCCAGCAGCTCAAAGACTAGCGGGAGCACAGATACGCAGTATTTT.

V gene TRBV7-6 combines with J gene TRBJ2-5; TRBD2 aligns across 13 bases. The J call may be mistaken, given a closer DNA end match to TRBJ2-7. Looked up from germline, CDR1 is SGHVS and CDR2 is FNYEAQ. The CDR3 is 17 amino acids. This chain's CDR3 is CASSFSLTSGGAHEQYF. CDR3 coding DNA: TGTGCCAGCAGCTTCTCCCTCACTAGCGGGGGGGCCCACGAGCAGTACTTC.